This entry lists 14 T cell receptor beta chains sequenced from one sample in a study of neurological immune-mediated disorders. TCRdb ran MiXCR on the 5' RACE reads and lists one entry per CDR3 protein. Of some 83,000 distinct CDR3 sequences listed, about 2.5% are singletons. The sequencing sample was made of PBMCs. The source is a woman aged 25 to 39 with multiple sclerosis.

Many counts were recorded for this clonotype. V and J are TRBV6-1 and TRBJ1-4; 7 bases agree with TRBD1. CDR3 length equals 14 residues. The V segment lost 6 bases and the J segment 7 bases; nucleotides outside the gene matches: 8. The germline CDR1 and CDR2 sequences are MNHNS and SASEGT. CDR3 sequence (DNA): TGTGCCAGCAGAAACAGGGGAGGCAGTGAAAAACTGTTTTTT. Its protein is CASRNRGGSEKLFF.

This clonotype was counted at least ten times. The rearrangement links TRBV7-9 to TRBJ2-1, with 13 bases aligning to TRBD2. Germline CDR1 is SEHNR and CDR2 is FQNEAQ (reference sequence). The CDR3 is made up of 15 amino acids. Trimming at V came to 5 bases and at J to 6 bases, leaving 4 bases not matched to a gene. The CDR3 is CASSIGTSGTNEQFF. The DNA for the CDR3 is TGTGCCAGCAGCATCGGGACTAGCGGGACCAATGAGCAGTTCTTC.

This clonotype has at least ten counts. The chain employs TRBV20-1 and TRBJ2-7; a possible D gene is TRBD2 (5 bases). The CDR3 totals 11 residues. Germline lookup yields CDR1 DFQATT and CDR2 SNEGSKA (reference sequence). The V gene lost 1 base and the J gene lost 7 bases, with 8 bases spanning the gap. The CDR3 is CSARAPGEQYF. The CDR3 bases are TGCAGTGCTAGAGCTCCGGGGGAGCAGTACTTC.

At least ten counts were recorded for this clonotype. The rearrangement uses TRBV11-2 and TRBJ2-7; D may match TRBD1 or TRBD2 (5 bases each). Germline CDR1 and CDR2: SGHAT and FQNNGV. V dropped 6 bases and J dropped 2 bases, with 14 bases sitting between them. The CDR3 length is 14 residues. CDR3 nucleotides: TGTGCCAGCAGTCCAACCGGGGCCGCCTACGAGCAGTACTTC. Its translation is CASSPTGAAYEQYF.

This clonotype was counted ten times or more. The chain joins TRBV7-3 to TRBJ2-3, with 15 bases matching TRBD2. V gave up 4 bases and J gave up 8 bases; unmatched junction bases: 1. CDR1 SGHTA and CDR2 FQGTGA come from the germline V gene. There are 14 residues in the CDR3. The CDR3 loop reads CASSSGLAGGTQYF. CDR3 sequence (DNA): TGTGCCAGCAGCTCGGGACTAGCGGGAGGTACGCAGTATTTT.

This clonotype has ten or more counts. The rearrangement links TRBV7-8 to TRBJ1-2; tentative D call: TRBD1 (5 bases). V gave up 3 bases and J gave up 3 bases, with 8 bases separating them. This CDR3 contains 13 residues. Germline V CDR1 and CDR2: SGHVS, FQNEAQ. CDR3 in DNA: TGTGCCAGCAGCTTCTCACAGGACTATGGCTACACCTTC. It translates to CASSFSQDYGYTF.

At least ten counts were recorded for this clonotype. This chain joins TRBV7-9 and TRBJ2-1; TRBD2 agrees at 11 bases. The length of the CDR3 is 14 residues. V was clipped by 4 bases and J by 6 bases; unmatched bases: 2. CDR1 is SEHNR, CDR2 FQNEAQ, per germline (reference sequence). This chain's CDR3 is CASSSGLAVNEQFF. DNA for the CDR3: TGTGCCAGCAGCTCGGGACTAGCGGTCAATGAGCAGTTCTTC. The full variable domain, completed using reference TRBV7-9 and TRBJ2-1, is DTGVSQNPRHKITKRGQNVTFRCDPISEHNRLYWYRQTLGQGPEFLTYFQNEAQLEKSRLLSDRFSAERPKGSFSTLEIQRTEQGDSAMYLCASSSGLAVNEQFFGPGTRLTVL.

This clonotype was observed at least ten times. The chain combines TRBV12-3 or TRBV12-4 with TRBJ2-3; D perhaps matches TRBD2 (5 bases). V lost 4 bases and J lost 5, with 13 bases in between. This CDR3 is built from 14 residues. The CDR3 DNA sequence: TGTGCCAGCAGTTGGAGCTCTGAGGGAGATACGCAGTATTTT. Residues: CASSWSSEGDTQYF.

This clonotype was counted ten times or more. The chain links TRBV4-1 to TRBJ2-3; D is possibly TRBD2 (6 bases). The V gene's germline CDR1 is MGHRA and CDR2 YSYEKL. CDR3 length: 15 amino acids. Deletions cut 1 base from V and 4 bases from J, with 12 bases between. DNA of the CDR3: TGCGCCAGCAGCCAAGTAGAGCGGGCCGCAGATACGCAGTATTTT. Protein sequence: CASSQVERAADTQYF.

This clonotype was seen at least ten times. The V and J genes are TRBV11-3 and TRBJ2-7, with 9 bases lining up with TRBD1. Germline V lookup: CDR1 SGHNT, CDR2 YENEEA. The CDR3 extends over 14 amino acids. The junction had 4 bases not matched to a gene; V was cut back by 5 bases and J by 2 bases. CDR3 DNA: TGTGCCAGCAGCCCCAGACAGGGGGCCTACGAGCAGTACTTC. Translated: CASSPRQGAYEQYF.

This clonotype was counted ten times or more. The V gene is TRBV5-1, the J gene TRBJ1-5; 7 bases are shared with TRBD1. The CDR3 has 15 residues. The V gene's germline CDR1 is SGHRS and CDR2 YFSETQ. V dropped 1 base and J dropped 1; count of bases not matched to a gene: 2. The CDR3 protein is CASSLSGGSNQPQHF. In nucleotides, the CDR3 is TGCGCCAGCAGCTTGTCAGGGGGGAGCAATCAGCCCCAGCATTTT.

This clonotype appeared many times. The chain employs TRBV12-3 or TRBV12-4 and TRBJ1-6; D is uncertain. Trimming took 7 bases from V and 14 from J, leaving 12 bases between them. The CDR3 extends over 11 amino acids. CDR3 loop: CASTRIGTLHF. For the CDR3, the DNA is TGTGCCAGCACTCGAATAGGGACCCTCCACTTT.

The table lists this clonotype with many counts. The rearrangement links TRBV2 to TRBJ1-2, with 7 positions matching TRBD1. The CDR3 has 14 amino acids. From germline, CDR1 is SNHLY and CDR2 FYNNEI. With V trimmed by 8 bases and J by 3 bases, 9 bases remained unmatched. The CDR3 DNA sequence: TGTGCCAGCTTAAGGGGGCGTATTGACTATGGCTACACCTTC. It yields the protein CASLRGRIDYGYTF.

There are many counts of this clonotype. V usage is TRBV29-1 and J usage is TRBJ1-1; D is uncertain. The CDR3 loop spans 13 amino acids. Trimming stripped 5 bases from V and 1 base from J, with 11 bases between. Looked up from germline, CDR1 is SQVTM and CDR2 is ANQGSEA. The CDR3 is CSVQTRENTEAFF. CDR3 bases: TGCAGCGTTCAGACAAGGGAGAACACTGAAGCTTTCTTT.